One sample yielded the 14 T cell receptor beta chains listed below, sequenced in a study of T cell repertoires in cytomegalovirus infection. Each CDR3 protein gets one entry after TCRdb re-called the reads with MiXCR. In the table there are about 160,000 distinct CDR3 sequences, approximately 17% of which are singletons. Sequenced sample: CD8+ T cells from PBMCs. Every receptor here comes from a human donor in good health (CMV status not recorded). Some clones in this sample may be carry-over from other donors' samples.

This clonotype was found a few times. This chain connects TRBV6-5 to TRBJ2-7, with TRBD1 as a possible D gene (6 bases). The CDR3 runs to 14 residues. Per the germline V gene, CDR1 is MNHEY and CDR2 is SVGAGI. Between the trimmed V and J ends, which lost 2 bases and 3 bases, there was a span of 11 bases. The CDR3 loop reads CASSYLGQFYEQYF. The DNA of the CDR3 is TGTGCCAGCAGTTACCTCGGACAGTTCTACGAGCAGTACTTC.

The chain joins TRBV14 to TRBJ1-1; no firm D call. This CDR3 contains 14 residues. V gave up 3 bases and J gave up 4 bases, with 12 bases separating them. CDR1 and CDR2 (germline): SGHDN, FVKESK. The CDR3, as DNA: TGTGCCAGCAGCCACCCCCCGGGTGGCACTGAAGCTTTCTTT. Translating it yields CASSHPPGGTEAFF.

This clonotype was recorded a few times. The genes are TRBV6-5 and TRBJ1-2, with D possibly being TRBD1 (5 bases). Germline V gives CDR1 MNHEY, CDR2 SVGAGI. The CDR3 sequence is 13 residues long. Trimming took off 2 bases at V and 8 bases at J, with 12 bases between the two ends. The CDR3 sequence is CASSYGGSVGYTF. CDR3 sequence (DNA): TGTGCCAGCAGTTACGGGGGATCCGTGGGCTACACCTTC.

CDR3 nucleotide sequence: TGTGCCAGCAGTTACTCGTCAGAGGGCTCACCCCTCCACTTT. Amino acid sequence: CASSYSSEGSPLHF. The chain joins TRBV6-5 to TRBJ1-6; D gene ambiguous. V was trimmed by 0 bases and J by 10 bases, leaving 10 bases between them. CDR1 MNHEY and CDR2 SVGAGI come from the germline V gene. CDR3 length: 14 amino acids.

This clonotype was counted between two and nine times. The chain uses TRBV28 and TRBJ1-5; D might be TRBD1 (6 bases). V lost 6 bases to trimming and J lost 2 bases, with 14 bases between them. The V gene's germline CDR1 is MDHEN and CDR2 SYDVKM. The CDR3 has 15 residues. The CDR3 protein is CASRTQGSRNQPQHF. DNA for the CDR3: TGTGCCAGCAGGACACAGGGTAGTCGCAATCAGCCCCAGCATTTT.

The J gene is TRBJ2-7, the V gene TRBV29-1; maybe TRBD2 (6 bases). V lost 6 bases to trimming and J lost 2 bases, with 17 bases between them. CDR1 is SQVTM and CDR2 is ANQGSEA in the germline V gene. The CDR3 runs 14 residues. CDR3 sequence reads: CSVKPGLTTYEQYF. For the CDR3, the DNA is TGCAGCGTCAAGCCGGGACTTACTACCTACGAGCAGTACTTC.

For the CDR3, the DNA is TGTGCCAGCAGCTTTGTTCACACTGAAGCTTTCTTT. This translates into CASSFVHTEAFF. V gene TRBV7-9 combines with J gene TRBJ1-1; the D is unclear. Trimming pared 3 bases from V and 3 bases from J, leaving 5 bases between. Germline V lookup: CDR1 SEHNR, CDR2 FQNEAQ (reference sequence). This CDR3 region has 12 residues.

The chain is built from TRBV29-1 and TRBJ2-7; the match to TRBD1 covers 7 bases. Unmatched junction bases numbered 9, after V lost 3 bases and J lost 7 bases. This CDR3 comprises 13 residues. Germline loops: CDR1 SQVTM, CDR2 ANQGSEA. As DNA, the CDR3 is TGCAGCGTTGAGGGACAGAGCCGGTGGGAGCAGTACTTC. This codes for CSVEGQSRWEQYF.

The V call is TRBV19, the J call TRBJ2-3; D is possibly TRBD1 (6 bases). V shed 5 bases and J shed 0 bases, with 12 bases lying between them. The CDR3 has 15 amino acids. Germline V gene sequence: CDR1 LNHDA, CDR2 SQIVND (reference sequence). The CDR3 nucleotides are TGTGCCAGTAGTGCCCGGGACACCAGCACAGATACGCAGTATTTT. Its translation is CASSARDTSTDTQYF.

This clonotype was seen a handful of times. The V gene is TRBV10-3, the J gene TRBJ2-7, with D perhaps TRBD1 or TRBD2 (5 bases each). With 2 bases removed from V and 6 bases from J, the gap between germline ends came to 17 bases. The CDR3 runs 15 residues. The germline V gene has CDR1 ENHRY and CDR2 SYGVKD. The chain's CDR3 is CAISERGEGLSEQYF. CDR3 nucleotide sequence: TGTGCCATCAGTGAGCGGGGTGAGGGGCTGAGCGAGCAGTACTTC.

This clonotype was counted only a few times. The chain employs TRBV5-1 and TRBJ2-7; D remains ambiguous. Germline CDR1 SGHRS, CDR2 YFSETQ. V was clipped by 0 bases and J by 4 bases, with 11 bases between them. The CDR3 runs 14 residues. The CDR3 DNA sequence: TGCGCCAGCAGCTTGGACAGATGGGGATACGAGCAGTACTTC. It encodes CASSLDRWGYEQYF.

This rearrangement joins TRBV19 to TRBJ1-1; 7 nucleotides align to TRBD1. V gave up 4 bases and J gave up 4 bases; unmatched junction bases: 6. The CDR3 spans 14 residues. CDR1 and CDR2 (germline): LNHDA, SQIVND (reference sequence). CDR3: CASSKLRGITEAFF. Here the CDR3 DNA reads TGTGCCAGTAGTAAACTCAGGGGGATCACTGAAGCTTTCTTT.

In its sample, this clonotype was seen a few times. The chain has TRBV6-2 or TRBV6-3 and TRBJ2-3; 9 bases map to TRBD2. Trimming took 7 bases from V and 4 from J; bases not matched to a gene: 3. The CDR3 totals 13 residues. Germline loops: CDR1 MNHEY, CDR2 SVGEGT. The CDR3 region has the DNA TGTGCCAGCACCCTAGCGGGGTCAGATACGCAGTATTTT. Translated: CASTLAGSDTQYF.

This chain uses TRBV6-2 or TRBV6-3 with TRBJ2-7; D not resolved. The CDR3 loop spans 14 amino acids. Germline V lookup: CDR1 MNHEY, CDR2 SVGEGT. V lost 3 bases and J 2 bases, leaving 11 bases between the germline ends. CDR3: CASSYVGDTYEQYF. Written as DNA, the CDR3 is TGTGCCAGCAGTTATGTAGGAGATACCTACGAGCAGTACTTC.